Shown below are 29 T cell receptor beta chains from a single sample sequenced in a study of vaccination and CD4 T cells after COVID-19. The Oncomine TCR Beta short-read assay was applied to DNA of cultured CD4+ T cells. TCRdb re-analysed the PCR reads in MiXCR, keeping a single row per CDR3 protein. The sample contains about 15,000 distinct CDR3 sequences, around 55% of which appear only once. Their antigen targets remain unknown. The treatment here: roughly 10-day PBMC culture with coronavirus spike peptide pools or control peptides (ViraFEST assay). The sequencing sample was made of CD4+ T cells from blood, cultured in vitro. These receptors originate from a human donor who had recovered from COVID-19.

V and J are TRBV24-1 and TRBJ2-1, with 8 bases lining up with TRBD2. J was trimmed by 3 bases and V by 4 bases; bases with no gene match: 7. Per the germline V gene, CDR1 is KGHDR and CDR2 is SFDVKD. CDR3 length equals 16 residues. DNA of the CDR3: TGTGCCACCAGTGAAACGTCCGGGACTAGCTACAATGAGCAGTTCTTC. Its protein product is CATSETSGTSYNEQFF.

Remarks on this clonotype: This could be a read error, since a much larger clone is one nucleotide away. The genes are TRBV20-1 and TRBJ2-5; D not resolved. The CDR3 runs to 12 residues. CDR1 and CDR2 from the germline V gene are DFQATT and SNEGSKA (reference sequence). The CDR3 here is CSASENQETQYF. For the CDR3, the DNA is TGCAGCGCCAGCGAGAACCAAGAGACCCAGTACTTC.

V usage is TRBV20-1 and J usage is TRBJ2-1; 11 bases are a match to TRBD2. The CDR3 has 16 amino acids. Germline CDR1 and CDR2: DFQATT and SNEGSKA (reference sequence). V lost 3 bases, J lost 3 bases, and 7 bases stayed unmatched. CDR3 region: CSARDRLAGSYNEQFF. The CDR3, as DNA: TGCAGTGCTAGGGATCGACTAGCGGGGAGCTACAATGAGCAGTTCTTC.

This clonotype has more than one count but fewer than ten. The CDR3 sequence: CSAPAGGPGETQYF. The CDR3 DNA sequence: TGCAGTGCTCCTGCGGGAGGCCCCGGGGAGACCCAGTACTTC. The V call is TRBV20-1, the J call TRBJ2-5, with TRBD2 matching 8 bases. J was trimmed by 5 bases and V by 5 bases; bases with no gene match: 10. Germline V gene sequence: CDR1 DFQATT, CDR2 SNEGSKA (reference sequence). The CDR3 has 14 residues.

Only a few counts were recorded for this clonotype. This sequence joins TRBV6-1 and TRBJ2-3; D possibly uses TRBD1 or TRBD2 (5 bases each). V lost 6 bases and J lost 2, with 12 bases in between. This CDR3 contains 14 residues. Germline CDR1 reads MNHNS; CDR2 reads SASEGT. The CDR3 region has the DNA TGTGCCAGCAGCGTCGGGGCCCTCACAGATACGCAGTATTTT. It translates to CASSVGALTDTQYF.

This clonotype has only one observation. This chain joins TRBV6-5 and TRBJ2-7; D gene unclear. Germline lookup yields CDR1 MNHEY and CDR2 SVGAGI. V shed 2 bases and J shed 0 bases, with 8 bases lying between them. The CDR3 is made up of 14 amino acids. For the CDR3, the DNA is TGTGCCAGCAGTTACGTCGTAAACTCCTACGAGCAGTACTTC. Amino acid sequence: CASSYVVNSYEQYF.

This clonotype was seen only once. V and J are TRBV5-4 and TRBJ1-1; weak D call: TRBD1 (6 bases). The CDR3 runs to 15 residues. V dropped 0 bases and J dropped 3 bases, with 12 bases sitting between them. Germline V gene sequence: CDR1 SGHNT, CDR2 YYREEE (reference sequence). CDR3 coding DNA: TGTGCCAGCAGCTTGGTCGGGGGGCAGTACACTGAAGCTTTCTTT. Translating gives CASSLVGGQYTEAFF.

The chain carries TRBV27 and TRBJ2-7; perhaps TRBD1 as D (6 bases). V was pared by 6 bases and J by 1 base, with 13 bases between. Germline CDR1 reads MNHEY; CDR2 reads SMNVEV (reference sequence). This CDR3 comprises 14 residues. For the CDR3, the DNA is TGTGCCAGCAGCATCTTGGACAGATCCTACGAGCAGTACTTC. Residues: CASSILDRSYEQYF.

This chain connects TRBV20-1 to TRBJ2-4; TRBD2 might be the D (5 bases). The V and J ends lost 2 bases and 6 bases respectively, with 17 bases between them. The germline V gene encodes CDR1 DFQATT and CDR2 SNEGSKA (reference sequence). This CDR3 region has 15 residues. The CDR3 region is CSARPPAGLANIQYF. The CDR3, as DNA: TGCAGTGCTAGACCTCCCGCTGGGCTAGCAAACATTCAGTACTTC.

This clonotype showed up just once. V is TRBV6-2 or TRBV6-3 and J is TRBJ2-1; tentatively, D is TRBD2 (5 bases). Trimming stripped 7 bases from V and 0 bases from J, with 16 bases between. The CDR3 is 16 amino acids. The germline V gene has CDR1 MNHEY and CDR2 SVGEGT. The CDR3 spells CASKGFSGTSYNEQFF. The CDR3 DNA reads TGTGCCAGCAAAGGCTTCAGCGGCACCTCCTACAATGAGCAGTTCTTC.

The CDR3 nucleotides are TGTGCCAGCAGCTCAGGGTTGTATCAGCCCCAGCATTTT. Its translation: CASSSGLYQPQHF. The genes are TRBV7-9 and TRBJ1-5; possible D gene TRBD1, 5 bases. CDR3 length: 13 amino acids. In germline, CDR1 is SEHNR, CDR2 FQNEAQ (reference sequence). V gave up 4 bases and J gave up 5 bases, with 9 bases separating them.

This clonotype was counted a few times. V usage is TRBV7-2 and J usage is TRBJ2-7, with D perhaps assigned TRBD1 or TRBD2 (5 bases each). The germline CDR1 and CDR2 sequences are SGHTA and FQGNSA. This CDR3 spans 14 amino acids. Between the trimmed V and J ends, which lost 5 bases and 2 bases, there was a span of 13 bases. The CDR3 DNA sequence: TGTGCCAGCAGCCGGACTCGAGGGGCCTACGAGCAGTACTTC. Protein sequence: CASSRTRGAYEQYF.

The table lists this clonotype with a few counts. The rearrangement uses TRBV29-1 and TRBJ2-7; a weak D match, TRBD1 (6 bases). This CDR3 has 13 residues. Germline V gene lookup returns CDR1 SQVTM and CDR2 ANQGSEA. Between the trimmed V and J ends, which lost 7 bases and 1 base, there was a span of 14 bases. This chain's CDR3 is CSAKQGPSYEQYF. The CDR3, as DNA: TGCAGCGCAAAACAGGGACCGTCCTACGAGCAGTACTTC.

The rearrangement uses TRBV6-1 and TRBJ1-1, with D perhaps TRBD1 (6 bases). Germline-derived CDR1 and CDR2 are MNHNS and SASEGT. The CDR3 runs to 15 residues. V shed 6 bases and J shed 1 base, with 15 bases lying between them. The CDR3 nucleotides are TGTGCCAGCAGGGGGGACAAACGAAGGAACACTGAAGCTTTCTTT. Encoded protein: CASRGDKRRNTEAFF.

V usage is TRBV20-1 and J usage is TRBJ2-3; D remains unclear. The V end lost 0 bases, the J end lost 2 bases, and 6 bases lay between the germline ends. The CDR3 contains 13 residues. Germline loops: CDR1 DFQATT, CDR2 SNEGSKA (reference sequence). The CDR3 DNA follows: TGCAGTGCTAGAGATCCTTTCACAGATACGCAGTATTTT. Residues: CSARDPFTDTQYF.

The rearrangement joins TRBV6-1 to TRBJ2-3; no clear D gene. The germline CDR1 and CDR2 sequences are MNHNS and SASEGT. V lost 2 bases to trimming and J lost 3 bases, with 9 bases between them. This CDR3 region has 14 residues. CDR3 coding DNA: TGTGCCAGCAGTGAAAATCAGGTGACAGATACGCAGTATTTT. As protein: CASSENQVTDTQYF.

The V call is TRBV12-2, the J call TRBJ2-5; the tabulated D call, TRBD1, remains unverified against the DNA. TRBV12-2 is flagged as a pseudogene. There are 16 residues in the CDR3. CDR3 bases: TGTGCAAGTCGCTCATCCACACAGGGATTTCGGGAGACCCAGTACTTC. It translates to CASRSSTQGFRETQYF.

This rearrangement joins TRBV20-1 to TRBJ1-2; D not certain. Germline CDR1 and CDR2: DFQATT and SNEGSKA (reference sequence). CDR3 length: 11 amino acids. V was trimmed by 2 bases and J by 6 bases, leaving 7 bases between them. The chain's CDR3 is CSARLPNGYTF. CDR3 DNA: TGCAGTGCTAGATTACCGAATGGCTACACCTTC.

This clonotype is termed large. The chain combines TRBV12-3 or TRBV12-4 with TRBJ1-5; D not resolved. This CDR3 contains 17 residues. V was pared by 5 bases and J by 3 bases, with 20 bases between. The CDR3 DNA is TGTGCCAGCAGTCTCTCGTCCAGAACGGGAACCAATCAGCCCCAGCATTTT. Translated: CASSLSSRTGTNQPQHF.

CDR3 residues: CASSLTGYTIYF. CDR3 DNA sequence: TGTGCCAGCAGTTTAACGGGGTACACCATATATTTT. The chain links TRBV28 to TRBJ1-3; D is ambiguous. This CDR3 comprises 12 residues. Germline-derived CDR1 and CDR2 are MDHEN and SYDVKM. The germline V and J ends were trimmed by 2 bases and 8 bases, with 7 bases remaining between them.

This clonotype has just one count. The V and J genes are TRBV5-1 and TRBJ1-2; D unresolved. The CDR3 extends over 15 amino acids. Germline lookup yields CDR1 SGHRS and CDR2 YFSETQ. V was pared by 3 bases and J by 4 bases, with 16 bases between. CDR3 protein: CASSSLGSRLYGYTF. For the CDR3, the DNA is TGCGCCAGCAGCTCGCTGGGGTCAAGGCTCTATGGCTACACCTTC. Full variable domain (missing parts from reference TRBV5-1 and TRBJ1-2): KAGVTQTPRYLIKTRGQQVTLSCSPISGHRSVSWYQQTPGQGLQFLFEYFSETQRNKGNFPGRFSGRQFSNSRSEMNVSTLELGDSALYLCASSSLGSRLYGYTFGSGTRLTVV.

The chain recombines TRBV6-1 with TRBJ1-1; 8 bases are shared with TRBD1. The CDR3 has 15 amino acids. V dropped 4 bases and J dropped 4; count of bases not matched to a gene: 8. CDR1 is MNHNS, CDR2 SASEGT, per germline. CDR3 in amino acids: CASSAKTGVPTEAFF. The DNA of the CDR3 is TGTGCCAGCAGTGCAAAGACAGGGGTCCCCACTGAAGCTTTCTTT.

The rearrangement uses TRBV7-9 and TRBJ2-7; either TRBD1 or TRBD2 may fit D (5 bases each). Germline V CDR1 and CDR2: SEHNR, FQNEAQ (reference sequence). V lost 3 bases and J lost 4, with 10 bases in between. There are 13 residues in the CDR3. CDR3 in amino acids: CASSFGTLYEQYF. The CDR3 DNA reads TGTGCCAGCAGCTTCGGGACCCTATACGAGCAGTACTTC. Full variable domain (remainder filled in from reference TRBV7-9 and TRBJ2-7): DTGVSQNPRHKITKRGQNVTFRCDPISEHNRLYWYRQTLGQGPEFLTYFQNEAQLEKSRLLSDRFSAERPKGSFSTLEIQRTEQGDSAMYLCASSFGTLYEQYFGPGTRLTVT.

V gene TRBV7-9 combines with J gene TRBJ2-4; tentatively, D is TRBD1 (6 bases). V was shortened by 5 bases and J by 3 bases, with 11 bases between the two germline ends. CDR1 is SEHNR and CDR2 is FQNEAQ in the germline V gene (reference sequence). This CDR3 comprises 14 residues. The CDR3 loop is CASSAFRGKNIQYF. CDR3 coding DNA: TGTGCCAGCAGCGCCTTCAGGGGCAAAAACATTCAGTACTTC.

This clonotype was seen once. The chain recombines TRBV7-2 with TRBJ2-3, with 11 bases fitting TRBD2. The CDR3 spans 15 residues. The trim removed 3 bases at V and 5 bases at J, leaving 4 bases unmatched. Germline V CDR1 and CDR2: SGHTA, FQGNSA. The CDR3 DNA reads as TGTGCCAGCAGCTTCACTAGCGGGGGCCTAGATACGCAGTATTTT. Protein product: CASSFTSGGLDTQYF.

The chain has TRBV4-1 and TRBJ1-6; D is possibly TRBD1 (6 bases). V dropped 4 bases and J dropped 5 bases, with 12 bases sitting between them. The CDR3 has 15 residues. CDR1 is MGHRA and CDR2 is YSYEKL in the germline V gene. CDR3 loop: CASSRRTEDNSPLHF. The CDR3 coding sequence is TGCGCCAGCAGCCGGCGGACAGAAGATAATTCACCCCTCCACTTT.

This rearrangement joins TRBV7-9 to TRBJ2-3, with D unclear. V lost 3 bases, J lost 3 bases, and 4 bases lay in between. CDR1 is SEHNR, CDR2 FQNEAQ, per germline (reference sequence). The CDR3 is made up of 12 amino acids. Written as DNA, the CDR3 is TGTGCCAGCAGCTTTGTTACAGATACGCAGTATTTT. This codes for CASSFVTDTQYF.

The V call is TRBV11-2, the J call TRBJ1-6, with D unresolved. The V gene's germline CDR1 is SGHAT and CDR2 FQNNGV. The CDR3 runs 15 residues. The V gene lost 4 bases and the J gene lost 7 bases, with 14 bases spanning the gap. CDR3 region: CASSSRTRGNSPLHF. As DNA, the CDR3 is TGTGCCAGCAGCTCTCGGACCAGAGGGAATTCACCCCTCCACTTT. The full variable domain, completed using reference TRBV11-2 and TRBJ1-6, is EAGVAQSPRYKIIEKRQSVAFWCNPISGHATLYWYQQILGQGPKLLIQFQNNGVVDDSQLPKDRFSAERLKGVDSTLKIQPAKLEDSAVYLCASSSRTRGNSPLHFGNGTRLTVT.

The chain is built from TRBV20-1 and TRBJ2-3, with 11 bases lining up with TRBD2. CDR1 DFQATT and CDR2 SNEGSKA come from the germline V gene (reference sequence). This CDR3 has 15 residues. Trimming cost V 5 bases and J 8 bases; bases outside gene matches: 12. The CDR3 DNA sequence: TGCAGTGCTCCAACTAGCGGGAGAATATCCGGTACGCAGTATTTT. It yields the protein CSAPTSGRISGTQYF.